This T cell receptor (beta chain) was retrieved from a study of blood T cell repertoires in COVID-19. Across the study: Samples taken during acute and convalescent COVID-19 were collected in the United States, Italy and Spain. Sample material is recorded as cDNA or gDNA derived from T cells, B-cell-depleted T cells, or PBMCs.

Under the authors' procedure: Estimation of nucleated cell counts relied on the amplification of reference gene primers. Using immunoSEQ multiplex PCR, the repertoire was profiled, and TCRdb retains in-frame clones only, with some absent. V and J calls and clone size are copied from that table; D and trimming were computed from the DNA. The profile shows 200,000 to 250,000 clones, roughly 82% of them singletons. This CDR3 contains 15 residues. Germline loops: CDR1 MNHEY, CDR2 SVGEGT. With V trimmed by 3 bases and J by 8 bases, 5 bases remained unmatched. The sequencing sample was made of peripheral blood. The clonotype originates from a woman in her thirties or forties with acute or convalescent COVID-19. V is TRBV6-2 or TRBV6-3 and J is TRBJ2-1, with TRBD2 identical over 12 bases. Here the CDR3 reads CASSYGGLAGHEQFF. In DNA form, the CDR3 reads TGTGCCAGCAGTTATGGAGGACTAGCGGGACATGAGCAGTTCTTC.